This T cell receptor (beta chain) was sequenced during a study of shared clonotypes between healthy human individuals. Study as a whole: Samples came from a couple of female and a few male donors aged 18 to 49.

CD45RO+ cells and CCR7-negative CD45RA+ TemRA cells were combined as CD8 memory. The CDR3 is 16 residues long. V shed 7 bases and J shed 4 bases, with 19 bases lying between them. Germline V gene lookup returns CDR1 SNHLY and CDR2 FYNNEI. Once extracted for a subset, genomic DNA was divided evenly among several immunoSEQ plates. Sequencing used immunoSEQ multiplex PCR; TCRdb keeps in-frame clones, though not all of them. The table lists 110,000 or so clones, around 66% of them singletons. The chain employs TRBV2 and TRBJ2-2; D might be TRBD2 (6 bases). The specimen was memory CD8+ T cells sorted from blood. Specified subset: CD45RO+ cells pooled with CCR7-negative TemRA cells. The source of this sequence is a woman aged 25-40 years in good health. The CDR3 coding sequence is TGTGCCAGCACCTTAATAACGGGAGTGATCACCGGGGAGCTGTTTTTT. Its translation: CASTLITGVITGELFF.